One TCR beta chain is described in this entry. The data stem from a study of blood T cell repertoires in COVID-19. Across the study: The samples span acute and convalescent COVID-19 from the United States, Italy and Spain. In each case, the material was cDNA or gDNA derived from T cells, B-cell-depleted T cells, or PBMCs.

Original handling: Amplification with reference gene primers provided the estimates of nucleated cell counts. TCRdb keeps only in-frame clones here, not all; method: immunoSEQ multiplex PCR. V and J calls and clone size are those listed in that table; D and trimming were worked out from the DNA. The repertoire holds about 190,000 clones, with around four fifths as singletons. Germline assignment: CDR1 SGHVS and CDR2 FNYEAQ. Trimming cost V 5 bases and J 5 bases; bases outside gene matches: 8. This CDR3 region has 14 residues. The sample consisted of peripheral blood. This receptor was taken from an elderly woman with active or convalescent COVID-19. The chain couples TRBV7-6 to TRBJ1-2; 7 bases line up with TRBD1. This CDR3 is CASSPVGTAYGYTF. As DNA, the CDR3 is TGTGCCAGCAGCCCGGTGGGGACAGCTTATGGCTACACCTTC. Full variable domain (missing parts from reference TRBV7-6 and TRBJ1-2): GAGVSQSPRYKVTKRGQDVALRCDPISGHVSLYWYRQALGQGPEFLTYFNYEAQQDKSGLPNDRFSAERPEGSISTLTIQRTEQRDSAMYRCASSPVGTAYGYTFGSGTRLTVV.